This T cell receptor beta chain was captured by sequencing in a study of cytomegalovirus exposure and HLA in healthy donors. The PCR contained 60 Vbeta and 13 Jbeta primers. Repertoires were generated with immunoSEQ multiplex PCR, while TCRdb's copy carries only in-frame clones and drops some. This table holds about 200,000 clones, 65% to 90% found once. Overall study results and limits: Sequencing likely caused a cluster of highly shared sequence variants. A later analysis showed that HLA-associated TCR beta chains had undergone more clonal expansion than equally common others.

Concerning this clone itself: Its antigen is unknown.

The germline gives CDR1 SGHKS, CDR2 YYEKEE (reference sequence). The CDR3 spans 15 residues. Germline trimming cut 4 bases from V and 0 bases from J; bases unmatched to any gene: 2. The rearrangement joins TRBV5-5 to TRBJ2-3, with 10 bases fitting TRBD2. The sequencing sample was made of PBMCs. The sequence derives from a woman aged 30 to 39 in good health and CMV-seronegative. The chain's CDR3 is CASSTSGASTDTQYF. CDR3 sequence (DNA): TGTGCCAGCAGCACTAGCGGGGCCAGCACAGATACGCAGTATTTT.